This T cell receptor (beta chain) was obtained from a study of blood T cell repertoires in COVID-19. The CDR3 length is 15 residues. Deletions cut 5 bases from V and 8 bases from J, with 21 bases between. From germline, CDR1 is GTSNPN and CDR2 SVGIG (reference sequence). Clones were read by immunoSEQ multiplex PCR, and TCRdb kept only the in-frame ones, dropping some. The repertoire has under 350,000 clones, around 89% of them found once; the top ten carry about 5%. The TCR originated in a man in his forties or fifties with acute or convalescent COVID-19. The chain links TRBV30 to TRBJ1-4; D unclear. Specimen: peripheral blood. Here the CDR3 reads CAWSEPIMSPEKLFF. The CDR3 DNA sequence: TGTGCCTGGTCTGAGCCGATAATGAGCCCGGAAAAACTGTTTTTT.